This T cell receptor beta chain was sequenced during a study of T cells expressing NK-cell markers. Study-wide findings and caveats: Several donors likewise had their CD3+CD56-NKG2C+ fraction led by these clonotypes. Dominant NKG2C+ clonotypes made up roughly 1.0-7.5% of CD8+ T cells in six donors.

TCRdb re-called the 5' RACE reads and gives one entry per CDR3 protein, without DNA. Its listing shows 250,000 to 300,000 distinct CDR3 sequences. Notes on this clonotype: Its target is not known.

What was sequenced was blood T cells: a sorted CD56 or NKG2C T cell subset, CD4+ or CD8+ T cells, or bulk PBMC T cells (not recorded which). The receptor was isolated from a man younger than 35 in good health.

The chain's CDR3 is CASSPLPGVSQETQYF. The rearrangement joins TRBV18 to TRBJ2-5; the D gene TCRdb calls, TRBD1, cannot be checked with no DNA. Germline lookup yields CDR1 KGHSH and CDR2 LQKENI. There are 16 residues in the CDR3.